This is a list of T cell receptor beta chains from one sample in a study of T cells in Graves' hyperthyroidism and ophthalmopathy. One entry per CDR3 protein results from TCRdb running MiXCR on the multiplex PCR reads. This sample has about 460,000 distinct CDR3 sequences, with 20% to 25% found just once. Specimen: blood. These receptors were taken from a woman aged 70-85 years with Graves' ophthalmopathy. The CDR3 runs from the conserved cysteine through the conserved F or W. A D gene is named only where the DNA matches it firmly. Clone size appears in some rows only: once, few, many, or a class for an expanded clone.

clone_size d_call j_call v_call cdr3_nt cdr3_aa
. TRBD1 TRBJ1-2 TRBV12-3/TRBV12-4 TGTGCCAGCAGTAGGGACAGGGATCGGAACTATGGCTACACCTTC CASSRDRDRNYGYTF
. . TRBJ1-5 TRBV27 TGTGCCAGCAGCCAAACCCCCAAGGGTCACGAGCCCCAGCATTTT CASSQTPKGHEPQHF
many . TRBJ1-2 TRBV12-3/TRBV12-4 TGTGCCAGCAGTCCATGGACGGACTCCGATGGCTACACCTTC CASSPWTDSDGYTF
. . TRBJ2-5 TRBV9 TGTGCCAGCAGCGGCCGGACCAGCAAAGAGACCCAGTACTTC CASSGRTSKETQYF
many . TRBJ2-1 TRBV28 TGTGCCAGCAAGGGGAGGTCCGGGGCGAGCTCCTACAATGAGCAGTTCTTC CASKGRSGASSYNEQFF
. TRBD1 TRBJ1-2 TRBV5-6 TGTGCCAGCAGCTTCCACCGGGACAGGGGTTCCGGCTACACCTTC CASSFHRDRGSGYTF
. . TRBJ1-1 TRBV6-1 TGTGCCAGCAGCCCCAGGTTGGACAGTAACACTGAAGCTTTCTTT CASSPRLDSNTEAFF
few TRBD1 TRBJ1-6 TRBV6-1 TGTGCCAGCAGGGCTGGACAGGGGGCCACCTATAATTCACCCCTCCACTTT CASRAGQGATYNSPLHF
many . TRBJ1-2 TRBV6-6 TGTGCCAGCAGTTACGACACAGCTAACTATGGCTACACCTTC CASSYDTANYGYTF
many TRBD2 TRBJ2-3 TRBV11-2 TGTGCCAGCAGCCCCGGACTAGCGGGAGTAACGCAGTATTTT CASSPGLAGVTQYF
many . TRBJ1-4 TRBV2 TGTGCCAGCAGTGATGAAAAACTGTTTTTT CASSDEKLFF
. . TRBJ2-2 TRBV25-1 TGTGCCAGCAGTTGGACTTCTACCGGGGAGCTGTTTTTT CASSWTSTGELFF
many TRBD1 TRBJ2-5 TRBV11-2 TGTGCCAGCAGCTTAGAGGGACAGGGAGGGGAGACCCAGTACTTC CASSLEGQGGETQYF
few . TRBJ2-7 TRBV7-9 TGTGCCAGCAGCCGAACCCAGGCTGCGCAGTACTTC CASSRTQAAQYF
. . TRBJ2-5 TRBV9 TGTGCCAGCAGCGTAGATCCACAGAAGACCCAGTACTTC CASSVDPQKTQYF
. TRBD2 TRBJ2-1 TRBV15 TGTGCCACCAGCGGGATAGCGGGAGAGACGGGCAATGAGCAGTTCTTC CATSGIAGETGNEQFF
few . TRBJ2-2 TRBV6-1 TGTGCCAGCAGGACTGGGGCCGGACTCGGGGAGCTGTTTTTT CASRTGAGLGELFF
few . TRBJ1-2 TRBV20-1 TGCAGTGCTGGGGGCAGGCGGTCAGTCTCCACCTTC CSAGGRRSVSTF
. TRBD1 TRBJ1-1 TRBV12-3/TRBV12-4 TGTGCCAGCAATATGGGACAGGGGGCGCCGGGAACTGAAGCTTTCTTT CASNMGQGAPGTEAFF
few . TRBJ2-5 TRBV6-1 TGTGCCAGCAACGGTAAAAAAGAGACCCAGTACTTC CASNGKKETQYF
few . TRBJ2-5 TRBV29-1 TGCAGCGTCACCGGGGCTAAAGAGACCCAGTACTTC CSVTGAKETQYF
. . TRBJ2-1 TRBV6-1 TGTGCCAGCAGTGAACTAGGGACCTACAATGAGCAGTTCTTC CASSELGTYNEQFF
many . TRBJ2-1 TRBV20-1 TGCAGTGCTATGGGGGGCACCTACAATGAGCAGTTCTTC CSAMGGTYNEQFF
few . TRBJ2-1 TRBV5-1 TGCGCCAGCAGCTTAGAGGTTAGCGGGACAGGTCCCGAGCAGTTCTTC CASSLEVSGTGPEQFF
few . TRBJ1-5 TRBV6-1 TGTGCCAGCAGTTCCGGGACCGGCCTAATTAGCAATCAGCCCCAGCATTTT CASSSGTGLISNQPQHF
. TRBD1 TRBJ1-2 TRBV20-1 TGCAGTGCTAGAAGCAGGACAGGGCCGGGTGGCTACACCTTC CSARSRTGPGGYTF
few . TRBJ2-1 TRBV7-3 TGTGCCAGCAGCCATGACAGAGACAATGAGCAGTTCTTC CASSHDRDNEQFF
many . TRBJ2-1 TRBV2 TGTGCCAGCCTTGGACTGATCAATGAGCAGTTCTTC CASLGLINEQFF
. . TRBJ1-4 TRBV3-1 TGTGCCAGCAGCCAGAAGGTACGGAATGAAAAACTGTTTTTT CASSQKVRNEKLFF
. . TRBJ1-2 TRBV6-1 TGTGCCAGCAGCAACAGCGCGAACTATGGCTACACCTTC CASSNSANYGYTF
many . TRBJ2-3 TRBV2 TGTGCCAGCAGCGTTACAGGGTTCACAGATACGCAGTATTTT CASSVTGFTDTQYF
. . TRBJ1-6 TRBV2 TGTGCCAGCAGCCCGAGGACGGGACCTTTCCAGGACCTCCACTTT CASSPRTGPFQDLHF
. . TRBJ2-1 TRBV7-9 TGTGCCAGCAGCCACGGAGGGGATGAGCAGTTCTTC CASSHGGDEQFF
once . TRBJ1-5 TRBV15 TGTGCCACCGGCCCCGGGGGGCTGAGCAATCAGCCCCAGCATTTT CATGPGGLSNQPQHF
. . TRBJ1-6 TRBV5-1 TGCGCCAGCAGCTTGGCCGTTTGGCCTAACTATAATTCACCCCTCCACTTT CASSLAVWPNYNSPLHF
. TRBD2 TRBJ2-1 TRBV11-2 TGTGCCAGCAGCTTAACGGCCGGGGCGGGAGGGCCTCGTGAGCAGTTCTTC CASSLTAGAGGPREQFF
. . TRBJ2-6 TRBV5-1 TGCGCCAGCACCTCAAGGGGCAGATCCTCTGGGGCCAACGTCCTGACTTTC CASTSRGRSSGANVLTF
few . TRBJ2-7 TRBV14 TGTGCCAGCAGCCAAGAAACGGTCTGGGAGCAGTACTTC CASSQETVWEQYF
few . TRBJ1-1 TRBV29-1 TGCAGCGTTTTCGGAATTGAAGCTTTCTTT CSVFGIEAFF
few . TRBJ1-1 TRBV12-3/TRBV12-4 TGTGCCAGCCGCTCCACCCACAGGGTCAGCACTGAAGCTTTCTTT CASRSTHRVSTEAFF
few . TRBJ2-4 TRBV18 TGTGCCAGCTCACCGGCGGACGGGATGAACATTCAGTACTTC CASSPADGMNIQYF